This T cell receptor (beta chain) is drawn from a study of cytomegalovirus exposure and HLA in healthy donors. Use of 60 Vbeta and 13 Jbeta primers characterized the PCR. Per the authors' pipeline: Per a later analysis, the number of unique TCR beta chains was about 78 million, of which around 9.9 million were shared. Sequenced by immunoSEQ multiplex PCR; TCRdb stores in-frame clones only, minus some. V and J calls and clone size are copied from that table; D and trimming were computed from the DNA. The data contain under 150,000 clones, around 83% of them singletons. The trim removed 0 bases at V and 3 bases at J, leaving 3 bases unmatched. The length of the CDR3 is 16 residues. Germline lookup yields CDR1 MRHNA and CDR2 SNTAGT.

The chain couples TRBV6-4 to TRBJ2-3, with 10 bases fitting TRBD2. The specimen sequenced was PBMCs. The source of this sequence is a girl aged 2-10 years in good health and CMV-seronegative. CDR3 in amino acids: CASSDSPSGSTDTQYF. CDR3 in DNA: TGTGCCAGCAGTGACTCGCCTAGCGGGAGTACAGATACGCAGTATTTT.